A selection of T cell receptor beta chains follows, all from one sample in a study of cytomegalovirus exposure and HLA in healthy donors. Assay used: immunoSEQ multiplex PCR; TCRdb lists only in-frame clones, some missing. The sample lists 150,000 to 200,000 clones, roughly 83% seen once, with approximately 10% in the top ten. The specimen sequenced was PBMCs. These receptors all come from a man aged 30 to 39 in good health and CMV-seropositive. Each CDR3 is given with its conserved first and last residue. D genes are given only for firm matches. Where a row states a size, it is once, few, many or the class of an expanded clone; other rows omit it.

clone_size	cdr3_length	v_call	j_call	d_call	cdr3_aa	cdr3_nt
NA	14	TRBV19	TRBJ1-1	NA	CASSIGLAAAEAFF	TGTGCCAGTAGTATAGGCCTCGCTGCAGCTGAAGCTTTCTTT
NA	14	TRBV7-9	TRBJ2-5	NA	CASTSLGGAEAQYF	TGTGCCAGCACCTCCCTGGGCGGGGCGGAGGCCCAGTACTTC
NA	11	TRBV29-1	TRBJ2-7	TRBD2	CSVGRGSEQYF	TGCAGCGTAGGGAGGGGATCCGAGCAGTACTTC
NA	17	TRBV4-3	TRBJ1-3	NA	CASSQDPLGASGNTIYF	TGCGCCAGCAGCCAAGATCCTCTGGGGGCTTCTGGAAACACCATATATTTT
NA	15	TRBV5-1	TRBJ2-1	TRBD2	CASSFRSGTSYEQFF	TGCGCCAGCAGCTTCCGTAGCGGGACTTCCTATGAGCAGTTCTTC
NA	16	TRBV25-1	TRBJ1-5	NA	CASLPCDTHSNQPQHF	TGTGCCAGCCTCCCTTGCGACACCCATAGCAATCAGCCCCAGCATTTT
NA	15	TRBV6-6	TRBJ2-7	NA	CASSYPVTASYEQYF	TGTGCCAGCAGTTACCCGGTGACAGCCTCCTACGAGCAGTACTTC
once	14	TRBV2	TRBJ2-1	NA	CASSESGRRNEQFF	TGTGCCAGCAGTGAAAGCGGCAGGAGGAATGAGCAGTTCTTC
NA	16	TRBV4-3	TRBJ2-7	NA	CASSQDNRVDTREQYF	TGCGCCAGCAGCCAAGATAACAGGGTAGACACTCGCGAGCAGTACTTC
NA	13	TRBV28	TRBJ1-2	NA	CASSPGGRYGYTF	TGTGCCAGCAGCCCCGGGGGTCGCTATGGCTACACCTTC
NA	14	TRBV13	TRBJ1-1	NA	CASSPEGKNTEAFF	TGTGCCAGCAGCCCAGAGGGCAAGAACACTGAAGCTTTCTTT
NA	15	TRBV28	TRBJ2-5	NA	CASSRGLSQKETQYF	TGTGCCAGCAGTCGGGGTTTGAGTCAAAAAGAGACCCAGTACTTC
once	14	TRBV18	TRBJ1-1	TRBD1	CASSYDRGGTEAFF	TGTGCCAGCTCGTACGACAGGGGTGGCACTGAAGCTTTCTTT
NA	14	TRBV11-2	TRBJ1-4	NA	CASSAGVGTEKLFF	TGTGCCAGCAGCGCCGGGGTGGGCACTGAAAAACTGTTTTTT
NA	15	TRBV7-8	TRBJ1-1	TRBD1	CASSFRTGSNTEAFF	TGTGCCAGCAGCTTCCGGACAGGGTCAAACACTGAAGCTTTCTTT
few	13	TRBV7-8	TRBJ2-2	TRBD1	CASSTGVTGELFF	TGTGCCAGCAGCACAGGGGTTACCGGGGAGCTGTTTTTT
NA	11	TRBV11-2	TRBJ2-7	TRBD2	CASSPGGREYF	TGTGCCAGCAGCCCGGGGGGGCGGGAGTACTTC
NA	15	TRBV29-1	TRBJ2-3	NA	CSVLLGEASWDTQYF	TGCAGCGTTCTCCTCGGGGAAGCAAGCTGGGATACGCAGTATTTT
NA	14	TRBV6-1	TRBJ2-1	TRBD2	CASRGAGDYNEQFF	TGTGCCAGCCGAGGAGCGGGGGATTACAATGAGCAGTTCTTC
NA	16	TRBV6-5	TRBJ1-3	TRBD1	CASSYEQGGQRNTIYF	TGTGCCAGCAGTTACGAACAGGGGGGCCAGAGAAACACCATATATTTT
once	15	TRBV7-8	TRBJ1-1	NA	CASSINGGENTEAFF	TGTGCCAGCAGCATCAACGGGGGGGAGAACACTGAAGCTTTCTTT
NA	11	TRBV5-6	TRBJ2-7	NA	CAGHNSYEQYF	TGTGCCGGACATAATTCCTACGAGCAGTACTTC
NA	16	TRBV19	TRBJ2-3	NA	CASSIDEVVSTDTQYF	TGTGCCAGTAGTATAGATGAAGTAGTCAGCACAGATACGCAGTATTTT
NA	14	TRBV27	TRBJ1-1	NA	CASSSVAIRIRAFF	TGTGCCAGCAGTTCAGTAGCTATAAGAATTCGGGCTTTCTTT
NA	16	TRBV2	TRBJ1-2	TRBD1	CASSVGTVDEGYGYTF	TGTGCCAGCAGTGTTGGGACAGTCGATGAGGGCTATGGCTACACCTTC
NA	16	TRBV4-1	TRBJ2-3	TRBD1	CASSLGTGSFTDTQYF	TGCGCCAGCAGCTTAGGGACAGGTTCATTCACAGATACGCAGTATTTT
NA	15	TRBV11-2	TRBJ2-1	NA	CASSLGLESYNEQFF	TGTGCCAGCAGCTTAGGACTGGAGTCCTACAATGAGCAGTTCTTC
once	13	TRBV7-2	TRBJ2-4	TRBD1	CASRPTGAGIQYF	TGTGCCAGCAGACCGACAGGGGCGGGCATTCAGTACTTC
NA	15	TRBV7-9	TRBJ1-6	TRBD1	CASSQRGTGNSPLHF	TGTGCCAGCTCCCAAAGGGGGACAGGGAATTCACCCCTCCACTTT
NA	15	TRBV9	TRBJ1-1	NA	CASSVGSYTNTEAFF	TGTGCCAGCAGCGTGGGCAGCTATACTAACACTGAAGCTTTCTTT
NA	13	TRBV29-1	TRBJ1-1	NA	CSITGFWNTEAFF	TGCAGCATTACAGGGTTCTGGAACACTGAAGCTTTCTTT
NA	15	TRBV11-3	TRBJ2-7	NA	CASSLARGPAYEQYF	TGTGCCAGCAGCTTAGCGCGCGGGCCTGCCTACGAGCAGTACTTC
NA	15	TRBV30	TRBJ1-4	NA	CAWSVQGAIGGKLFF	TGTGCCTGGAGTGTACAAGGGGCAATAGGCGGAAAACTGTTTTTT
once	13	TRBV5-1	TRBJ1-3	NA	CASRQPPGNTIYF	TGCGCCAGCAGACAGCCACCTGGAAACACCATATATTTT
once	16	TRBV7-9	TRBJ2-3	TRBD2	CASSLLAGEITDTQYF	TGTGCCAGCAGCTTACTAGCGGGGGAGATCACAGATACGCAGTATTTT
NA	14	TRBV25-1	TRBJ1-2	TRBD1	CASSDGQGATGYTF	TGTGCCAGCAGTGATGGACAGGGGGCGACTGGCTACACCTTC
NA	16	TRBV28	TRBJ1-2	NA	CASSFDPQGPGYGYTF	TGTGCCAGCAGTTTCGACCCACAGGGCCCGGGCTATGGCTACACCTTC
once	15	TRBV4-1	TRBJ2-6	NA	CASSQAGAGANVLTF	TGCGCCAGCAGCCAAGCAGGGGCTGGGGCCAACGTCCTGACTTTC
NA	11	TRBV30	TRBJ2-1	NA	CAWSRENEQFF	TGTGCCTGGAGCAGGGAAAATGAGCAGTTCTTC
NA	12	TRBV11-2	TRBJ2-5	NA	CASSLLGETQYF	TGTGCCAGCAGCTTATTGGGCGAGACCCAGTACTTC
NA	14	TRBV6-1	TRBJ2-1	TRBD2	CASSASGKGNEQFF	TGTGCCAGCAGTGCTAGCGGGAAGGGCAATGAGCAGTTCTTC
NA	13	TRBV4-1	TRBJ1-4	NA	CASSPTPRTDLSF	TGCGCCAGCAGCCCTACCCCCCGGACAGATCTTTCGTTT
NA	16	TRBV27	TRBJ2-1	NA	CASSLFPGGSYNEQFF	TGTGCCAGCAGTTTATTCCCCGGGGGCTCCTACAATGAGCAGTTCTTC
NA	14	TRBV7-2	TRBJ2-1	NA	CASSLFGEVNEQFF	TGTGCCAGCAGCCTCTTTGGCGAGGTCAATGAGCAGTTCTTC
NA	16	TRBV4-3	TRBJ2-3	TRBD2	CASSPGRGGSTDTQYF	TGCGCCAGCAGCCCTGGACGGGGGGGTTCAACAGATACGCAGTATTTT
few	15	TRBV10-2	TRBJ2-5	TRBD2	CASSATGTTKETQYF	TGCGCCAGCAGTGCAACCGGGACTACCAAAGAGACCCAGTACTTC
NA	12	TRBV25-1	TRBJ2-3	NA	CASSLGADTQYF	TGTGCCAGCAGTCTGGGGGCGGATACGCAGTATTTT
NA	17	TRBV9	TRBJ2-1	TRBD2	CASSDLAGGPFGNEQFF	TGTGCCAGCAGCGACCTGGCGGGGGGGCCGTTTGGTAATGAGCAGTTCTTC
NA	13	TRBV13	TRBJ2-7	NA	CASSYTSSREQYF	TGTGCCAGCAGCTATACGTCGAGTCGCGAGCAGTACTTC
NA	15	TRBV28	TRBJ2-3	NA	CASSLAAASTDTQYF	TGTGCCAGCAGTTTGGCAGCGGCCAGCACAGATACGCAGTATTTT
NA	14	TRBV9	TRBJ1-3	TRBD1	CASSHGTDGNTIYF	TGTGCCAGCAGCCACGGGACAGACGGAAACACCATATATTTT
NA	14	TRBV30	TRBJ2-2	NA	CAWSVDRHTGELFF	TGTGCCTGGAGTGTAGACAGGCACACCGGGGAGCTGTTTTTT
NA	19	TRBV4-3	TRBJ1-6	TRBD1	CASSQVPLQGTARNSPLHF	TGCGCCAGCAGCCAAGTTCCCCTCCAGGGGACAGCGAGGAATTCACCCCTCCACTTT
NA	15	TRBV9	TRBJ1-5	TRBD1	CASSPGQGTRQPQHF	TGTGCCAGCAGCCCTGGACAGGGGACGAGACAGCCCCAGCATTTT
NA	12	TRBV28	TRBJ1-1	NA	CASSSRGAEAFF	TGTGCCAGCAGTTCAAGAGGAGCTGAAGCTTTCTTT
NA	16	TRBV7-9	TRBJ1-2	TRBD1	CASTSGGTGDGYGYTF	TGTGCCAGCACCTCCGGCGGGACAGGGGACGGCTATGGCTACACCTTC
NA	17	TRBV21-1	TRBJ2-3	NA	CASSKGETQTSTDTQYF	TGTGCCAGCAGCAAAGGCGAGACTCAAACTAGCACAGATACGCAGTATTTT